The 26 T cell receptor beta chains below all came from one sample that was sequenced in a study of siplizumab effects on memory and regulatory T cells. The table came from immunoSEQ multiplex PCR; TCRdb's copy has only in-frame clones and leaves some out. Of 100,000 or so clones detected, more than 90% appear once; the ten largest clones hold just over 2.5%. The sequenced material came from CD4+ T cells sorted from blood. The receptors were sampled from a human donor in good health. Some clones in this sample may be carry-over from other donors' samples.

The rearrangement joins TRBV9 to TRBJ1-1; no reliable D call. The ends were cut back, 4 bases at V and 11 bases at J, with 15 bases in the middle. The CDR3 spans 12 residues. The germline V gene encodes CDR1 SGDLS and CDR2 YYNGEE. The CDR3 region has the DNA TGTGCCAGCAGCTCCCGAACGGGTGAGGCTTTCTTT. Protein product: CASSSRTGEAFF.

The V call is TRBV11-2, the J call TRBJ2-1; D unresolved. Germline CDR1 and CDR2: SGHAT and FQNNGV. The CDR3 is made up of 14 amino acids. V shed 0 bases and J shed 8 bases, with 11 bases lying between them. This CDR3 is CASSLDLSWDEQFF. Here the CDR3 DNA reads TGTGCCAGCAGCTTAGATCTCAGCTGGGATGAGCAGTTCTTC.

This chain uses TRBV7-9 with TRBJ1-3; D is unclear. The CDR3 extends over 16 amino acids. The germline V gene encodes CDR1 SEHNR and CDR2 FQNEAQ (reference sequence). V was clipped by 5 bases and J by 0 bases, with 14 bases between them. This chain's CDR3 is CASSRGPAGSGNTIYF. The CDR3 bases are TGTGCCAGCAGCCGTGGCCCGGCCGGCTCTGGAAACACCATATATTTT.

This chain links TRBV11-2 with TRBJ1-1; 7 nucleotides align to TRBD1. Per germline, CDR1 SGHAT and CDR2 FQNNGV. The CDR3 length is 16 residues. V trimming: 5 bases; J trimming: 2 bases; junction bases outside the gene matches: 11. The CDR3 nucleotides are TGTGCCAGCAGCCGGAGACAGGGTCGGTCAAACACTGAAGCTTTCTTT. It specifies CASSRRQGRSNTEAFF.

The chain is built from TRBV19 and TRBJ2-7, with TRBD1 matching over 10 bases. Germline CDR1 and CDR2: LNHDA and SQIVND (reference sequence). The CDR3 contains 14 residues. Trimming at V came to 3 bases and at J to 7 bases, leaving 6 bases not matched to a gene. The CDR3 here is CASSIPGQGTEQYF. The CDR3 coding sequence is TGTGCCAGTAGTATCCCGGGACAGGGGACAGAGCAGTACTTC.

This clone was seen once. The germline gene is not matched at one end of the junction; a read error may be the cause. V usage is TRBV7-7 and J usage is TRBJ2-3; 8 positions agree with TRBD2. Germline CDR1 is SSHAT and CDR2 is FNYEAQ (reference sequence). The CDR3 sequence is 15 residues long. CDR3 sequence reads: CASSSGLGGADTQYF. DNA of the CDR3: TGTGCTAGCAGCTCGGGACTAGGAGGAGCAGATACGCAGTATTTT.

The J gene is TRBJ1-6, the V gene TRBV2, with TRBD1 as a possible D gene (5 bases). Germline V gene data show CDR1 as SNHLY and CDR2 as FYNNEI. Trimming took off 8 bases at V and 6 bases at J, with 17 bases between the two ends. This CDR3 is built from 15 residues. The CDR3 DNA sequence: TGTGCCAGCGCAAGGGGATCCGGGGGTAATTCACCCCTCCACTTT. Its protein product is CASARGSGGNSPLHF.

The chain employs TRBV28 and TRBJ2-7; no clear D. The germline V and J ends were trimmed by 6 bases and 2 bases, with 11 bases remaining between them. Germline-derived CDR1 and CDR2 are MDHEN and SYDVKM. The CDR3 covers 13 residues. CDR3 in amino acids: CASRDRHTYEQYF. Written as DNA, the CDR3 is TGTGCCAGCAGGGACCGACACACCTACGAGCAGTACTTC. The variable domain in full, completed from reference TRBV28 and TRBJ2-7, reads DVKVTQSSRYLVKRTGEKVFLECVQDMDHENMFWYRQDPGLGLRLIYFSYDVKMKEKGDIPEGYSVSREKKERFSLILESASTNQTSMYLCASRDRHTYEQYFGPGTRLTVT.

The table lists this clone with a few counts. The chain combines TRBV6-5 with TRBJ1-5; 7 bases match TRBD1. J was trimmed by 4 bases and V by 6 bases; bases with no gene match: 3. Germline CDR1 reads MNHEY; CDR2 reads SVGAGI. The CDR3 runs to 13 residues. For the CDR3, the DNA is TGTGCCAGCAGAGGGACAGCAAATCAGCCCCAGCATTTT. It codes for CASRGTANQPQHF.

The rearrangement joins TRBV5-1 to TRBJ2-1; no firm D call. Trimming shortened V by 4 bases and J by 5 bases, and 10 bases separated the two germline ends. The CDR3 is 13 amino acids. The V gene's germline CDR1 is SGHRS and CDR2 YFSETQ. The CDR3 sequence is CASSAGTDNEQFF. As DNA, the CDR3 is TGCGCCAGCAGCGCCGGAACTGACAATGAGCAGTTCTTC.

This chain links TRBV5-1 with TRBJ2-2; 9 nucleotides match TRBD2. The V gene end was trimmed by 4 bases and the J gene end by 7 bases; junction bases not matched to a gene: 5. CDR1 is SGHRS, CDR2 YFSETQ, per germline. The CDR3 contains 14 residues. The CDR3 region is CASSKREANGELFF. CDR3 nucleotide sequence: TGCGCCAGCAGCAAGCGGGAGGCGAACGGGGAGCTGTTTTTT.

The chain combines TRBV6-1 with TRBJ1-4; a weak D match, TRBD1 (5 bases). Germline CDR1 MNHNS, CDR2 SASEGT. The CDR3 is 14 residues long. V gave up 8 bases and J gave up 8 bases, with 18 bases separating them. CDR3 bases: TGTGCCAGCGTCCTCGGAGGGGCGGGGGAAAAACTGTTTTTT. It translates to CASVLGGAGEKLFF.

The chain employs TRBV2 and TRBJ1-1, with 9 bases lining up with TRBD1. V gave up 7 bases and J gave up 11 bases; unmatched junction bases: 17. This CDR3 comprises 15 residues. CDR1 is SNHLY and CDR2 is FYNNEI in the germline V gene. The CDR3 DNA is TGTGCCAGCAAAACTAGAGGACAGGGGTTAACTGGGGCTTTCTTT. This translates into CASKTRGQGLTGAFF.

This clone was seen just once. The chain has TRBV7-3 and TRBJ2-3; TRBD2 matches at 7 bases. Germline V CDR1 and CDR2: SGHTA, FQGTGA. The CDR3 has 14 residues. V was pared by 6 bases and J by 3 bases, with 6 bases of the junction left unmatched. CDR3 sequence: CASSWGGKTDTQYF. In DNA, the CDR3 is TGTGCCAGCAGTTGGGGGGGTAAGACAGATACGCAGTATTTT.

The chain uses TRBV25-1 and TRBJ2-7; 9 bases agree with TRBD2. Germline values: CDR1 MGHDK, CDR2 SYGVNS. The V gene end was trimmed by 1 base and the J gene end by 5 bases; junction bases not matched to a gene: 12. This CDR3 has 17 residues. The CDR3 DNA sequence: TGTGCCAGCAGTGAATGGGGTAGCGGGAGAACAAGGAACGAGCAGTACTTC. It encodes CASSEWGSGRTRNEQYF.

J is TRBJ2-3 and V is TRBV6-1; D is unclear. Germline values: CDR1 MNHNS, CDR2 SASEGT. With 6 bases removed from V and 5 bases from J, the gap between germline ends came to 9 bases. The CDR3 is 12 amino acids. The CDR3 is CASSITGDTQYF. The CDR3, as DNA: TGTGCCAGCAGCATTACCGGAGATACGCAGTATTTT.

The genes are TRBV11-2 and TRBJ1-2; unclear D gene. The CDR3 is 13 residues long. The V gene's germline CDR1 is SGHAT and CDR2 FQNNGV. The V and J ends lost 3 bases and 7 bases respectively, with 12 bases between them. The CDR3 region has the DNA TGTGCCAGCAGCTTCGAAAGGGCTGGTGGCTACACCTTC. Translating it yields CASSFERAGGYTF.

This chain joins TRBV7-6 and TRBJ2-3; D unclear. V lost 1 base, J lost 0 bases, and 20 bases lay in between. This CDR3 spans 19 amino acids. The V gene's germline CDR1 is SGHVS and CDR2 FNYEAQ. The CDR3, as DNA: TGTGCCAGCAGCTTAGATTCGGGCAGAGGAGTTCTTAGCACAGATACGCAGTATTTT. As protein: CASSLDSGRGVLSTDTQYF.

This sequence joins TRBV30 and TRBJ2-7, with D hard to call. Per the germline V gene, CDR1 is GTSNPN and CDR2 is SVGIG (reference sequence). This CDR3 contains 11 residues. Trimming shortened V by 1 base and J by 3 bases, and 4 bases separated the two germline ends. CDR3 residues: CAWSGGYEQYF. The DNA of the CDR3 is TGTGCCTGGAGTGGCGGCTACGAGCAGTACTTC.

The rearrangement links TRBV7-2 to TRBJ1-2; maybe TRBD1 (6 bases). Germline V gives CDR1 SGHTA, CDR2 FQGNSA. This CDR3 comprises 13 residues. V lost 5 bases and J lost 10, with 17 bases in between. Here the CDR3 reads CASSEGGRLAYTF. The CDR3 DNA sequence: TGTGCCAGCAGCGAAGGGGGGCGCCTCGCCTACACCTTC.

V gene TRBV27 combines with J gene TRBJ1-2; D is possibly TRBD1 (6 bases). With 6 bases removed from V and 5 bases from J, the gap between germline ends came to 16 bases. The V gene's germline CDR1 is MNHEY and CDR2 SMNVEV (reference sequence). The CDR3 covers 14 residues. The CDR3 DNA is TGTGCCAGCAGATCCCAGGGCCAGGGGTATGGCTACACCTTC. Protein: CASRSQGQGYGYTF.

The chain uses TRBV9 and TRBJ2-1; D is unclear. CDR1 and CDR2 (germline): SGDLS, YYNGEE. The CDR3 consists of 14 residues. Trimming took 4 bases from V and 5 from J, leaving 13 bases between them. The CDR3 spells CASSRRNSHNEQFF. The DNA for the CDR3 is TGTGCCAGCAGCCGCCGGAACTCACACAATGAGCAGTTCTTC.

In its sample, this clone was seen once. CDR3 in amino acids: CASRLAARYEQYF. CDR3 bases: TGCGCCAGCAGATTAGCGGCTCGCTACGAGCAGTACTTC. This rearrangement joins TRBV10-1 to TRBJ2-5, with D perhaps TRBD2 (6 bases). The DNA end favors TRBJ2-7, so the J call may be wrong. The CDR3 extends over 13 amino acids. Per germline, CDR1 WNHNN and CDR2 SYGVQD (reference sequence).

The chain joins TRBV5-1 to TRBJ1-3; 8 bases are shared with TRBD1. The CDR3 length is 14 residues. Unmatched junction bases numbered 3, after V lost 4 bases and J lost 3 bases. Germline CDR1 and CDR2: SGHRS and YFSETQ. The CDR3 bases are TGCGCCAGCAGCCCTGGACAGGGTGGAAACACCATATATTTT. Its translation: CASSPGQGGNTIYF.

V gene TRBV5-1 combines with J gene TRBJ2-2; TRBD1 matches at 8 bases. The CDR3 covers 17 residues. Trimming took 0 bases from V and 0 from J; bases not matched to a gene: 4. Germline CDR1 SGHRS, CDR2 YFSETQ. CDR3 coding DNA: TGCGCCAGCAGCTTGGGACAGGGGATAGCGAACACCGGGGAGCTGTTTTTT. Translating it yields CASSLGQGIANTGELFF.

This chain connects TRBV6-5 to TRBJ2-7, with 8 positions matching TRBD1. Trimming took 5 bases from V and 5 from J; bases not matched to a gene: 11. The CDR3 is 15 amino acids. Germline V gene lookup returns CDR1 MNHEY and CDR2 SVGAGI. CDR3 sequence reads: CASSRQGKRAHEQYF. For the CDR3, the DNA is TGTGCCAGCAGTCGACAGGGGAAAAGAGCCCACGAGCAGTACTTC.